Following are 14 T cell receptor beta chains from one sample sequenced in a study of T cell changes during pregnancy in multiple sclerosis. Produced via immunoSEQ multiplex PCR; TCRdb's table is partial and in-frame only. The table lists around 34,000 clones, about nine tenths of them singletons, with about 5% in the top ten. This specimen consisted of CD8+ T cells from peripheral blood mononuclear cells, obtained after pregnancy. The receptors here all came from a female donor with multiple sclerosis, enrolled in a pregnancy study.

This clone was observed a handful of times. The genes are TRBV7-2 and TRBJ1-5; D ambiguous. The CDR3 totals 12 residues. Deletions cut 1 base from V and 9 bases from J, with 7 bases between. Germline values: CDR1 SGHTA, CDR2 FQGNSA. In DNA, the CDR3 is TGTGCCAGCAGCTTAGGAACGGGGCCCCAGCATTTT. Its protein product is CASSLGTGPQHF.

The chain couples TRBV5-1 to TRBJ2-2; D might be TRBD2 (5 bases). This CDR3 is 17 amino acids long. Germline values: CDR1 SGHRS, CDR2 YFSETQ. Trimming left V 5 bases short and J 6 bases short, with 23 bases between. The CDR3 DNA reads TGCGCCAGCAGTCATTCAGGAGGCGATTCGTGGCCCGGGGAGCTGTTTTTT. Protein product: CASSHSGGDSWPGELFF.

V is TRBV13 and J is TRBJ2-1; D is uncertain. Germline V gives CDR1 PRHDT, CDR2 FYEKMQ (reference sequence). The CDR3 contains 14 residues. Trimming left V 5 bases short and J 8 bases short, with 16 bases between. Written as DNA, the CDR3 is TGTGCCAGCAGCCCTCCGCCGTTCAGTCATGAGCAGTTCTTC. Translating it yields CASSPPPFSHEQFF. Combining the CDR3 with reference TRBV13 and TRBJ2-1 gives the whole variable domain AAGVIQSPRHLIKEKRETATLKCYPIPRHDTVYWYQQGPGQDPQFLISFYEKMQSDKGSIPDRFSAQQFSDYHSELNMSSLELGDSALYFCASSPPPFSHEQFFGPGTRLTVL.

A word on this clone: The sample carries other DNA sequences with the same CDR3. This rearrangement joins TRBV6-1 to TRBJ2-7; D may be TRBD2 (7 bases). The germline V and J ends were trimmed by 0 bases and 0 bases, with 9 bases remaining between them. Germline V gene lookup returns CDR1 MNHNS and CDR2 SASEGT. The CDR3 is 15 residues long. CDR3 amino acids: CASSEAAGASYEQYF. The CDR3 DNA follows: TGTGCCAGCAGTGAAGCGGCGGGGGCCTCCTACGAGCAGTACTTC.

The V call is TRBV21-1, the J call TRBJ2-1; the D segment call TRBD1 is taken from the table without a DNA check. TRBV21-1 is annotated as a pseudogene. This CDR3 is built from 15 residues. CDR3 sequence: CASSKVNRGYNEQFF. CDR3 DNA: TGTGCCAGCAGCAAAGTTAACAGGGGCTACAATGAGCAGTTCTTC.

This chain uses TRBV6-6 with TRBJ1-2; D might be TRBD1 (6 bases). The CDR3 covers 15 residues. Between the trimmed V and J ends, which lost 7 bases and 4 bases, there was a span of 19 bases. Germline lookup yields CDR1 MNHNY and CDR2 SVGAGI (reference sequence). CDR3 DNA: TGTGCCAGCAAGAAAACGGACAGTACCCTCTATGGCTACACCTTC. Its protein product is CASKKTDSTLYGYTF.

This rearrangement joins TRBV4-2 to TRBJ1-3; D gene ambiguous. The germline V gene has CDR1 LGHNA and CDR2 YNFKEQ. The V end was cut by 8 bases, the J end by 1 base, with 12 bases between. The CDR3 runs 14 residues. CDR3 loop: CASSPAGSGNTIYF. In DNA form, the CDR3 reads TGTGCCAGCTCCCCTGCGGGGTCTGGAAACACCATATATTTT.

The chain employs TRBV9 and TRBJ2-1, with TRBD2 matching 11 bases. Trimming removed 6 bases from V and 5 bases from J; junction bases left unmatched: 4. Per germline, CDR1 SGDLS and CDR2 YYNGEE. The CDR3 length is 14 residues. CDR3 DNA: TGTGCCAGCACCCAGACTAGCGGGGACAATGAGCAGTTCTTC. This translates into CASTQTSGDNEQFF.

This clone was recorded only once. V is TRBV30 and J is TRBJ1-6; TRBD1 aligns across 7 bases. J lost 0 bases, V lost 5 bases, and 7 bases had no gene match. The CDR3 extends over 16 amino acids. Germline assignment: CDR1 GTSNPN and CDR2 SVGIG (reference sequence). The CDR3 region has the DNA TGTGCCTGGCAGGGACAGTCAGACTCCTATAATTCACCCCTCCACTTT. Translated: CAWQGQSDSYNSPLHF.

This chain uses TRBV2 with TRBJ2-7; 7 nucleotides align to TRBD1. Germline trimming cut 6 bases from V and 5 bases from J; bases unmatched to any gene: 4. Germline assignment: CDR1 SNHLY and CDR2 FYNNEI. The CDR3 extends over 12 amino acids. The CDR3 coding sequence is TGTGCCAGCAGCTTACAGGGGCACGAGCAGTACTTC. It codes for CASSLQGHEQYF.

The CDR3 DNA sequence: TGTGCCAGCAGCTTAGGGGGGCCTTACGAGCAGTACTTC. It translates to CASSLGGPYEQYF. The rearrangement uses TRBV7-8 and TRBJ2-7; perhaps TRBD1 as D (6 bases). Germline V gene lookup returns CDR1 SGHVS and CDR2 FQNEAQ. The V gene lost 1 base and the J gene lost 4 bases, with 8 bases spanning the gap. CDR3 size: 13 residues.

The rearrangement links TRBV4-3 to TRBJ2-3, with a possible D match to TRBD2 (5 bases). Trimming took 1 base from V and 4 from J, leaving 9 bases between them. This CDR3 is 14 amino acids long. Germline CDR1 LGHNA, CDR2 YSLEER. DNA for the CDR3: TGCGCCAGCAGCCAAGGCGTAGCGTCAGATACGCAGTATTTT. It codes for CASSQGVASDTQYF.

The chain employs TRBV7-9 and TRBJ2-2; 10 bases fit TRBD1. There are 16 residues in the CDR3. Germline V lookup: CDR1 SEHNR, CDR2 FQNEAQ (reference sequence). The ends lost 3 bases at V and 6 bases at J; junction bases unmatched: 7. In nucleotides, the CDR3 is TGTGCCAGCAGCTTTACCCGGGACAGGGGAGCCGGGGAGCTGTTTTTT. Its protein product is CASSFTRDRGAGELFF.

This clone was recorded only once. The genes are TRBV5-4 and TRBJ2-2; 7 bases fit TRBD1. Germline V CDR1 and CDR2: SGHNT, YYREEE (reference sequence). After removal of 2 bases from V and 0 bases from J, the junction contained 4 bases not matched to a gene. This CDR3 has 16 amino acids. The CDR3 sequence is CASSFQTGTNTGELFF. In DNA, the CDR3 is TGTGCCAGCAGCTTCCAGACAGGGACGAACACCGGGGAGCTGTTTTTT.